The 17 T cell receptor beta chains below come from one sample, sequenced in a study of T cell responses to AZD1222 COVID-19 vaccine. Data came from immunoSEQ multiplex PCR; TCRdb stores just in-frame clones and leaves some out. The sample shows tens of thousands of clones, over 80% of them seen only once. Source: peripheral blood, taken on day 0 of AZD1222 vaccination. The receptors shown here come from an adult in good health.

This clone was seen more than once but under ten times. The chain has TRBV6-5 and TRBJ1-2; maybe TRBD1 (6 bases). The CDR3 covers 13 residues. Trimming removed 5 bases from V and 8 bases from J, with 15 bases in between. Germline V CDR1 and CDR2: MNHEY, SVGAGI. The CDR3 here is CASSSGGARGYTF. DNA of the CDR3: TGTGCCAGCAGTAGTGGGGGGGCGAGAGGCTACACCTTC.

This chain links TRBV11-2 with TRBJ2-1, with 8 bases fitting TRBD2. Germline CDR1 and CDR2: SGHAT and FQNNGV. CDR3 length: 15 residues. The V and J ends lost 1 base and 9 bases, in that order; junction bases with no gene match: 8. DNA of the CDR3: TGTGCCAGCAGCTTAGGGGCTAGCGGGTACGGTGAGCAGTTCTTC. This codes for CASSLGASGYGEQFF.

The V call is TRBV10-3, the J call TRBJ1-4, with D unclear. The ends were cut back, 0 bases at V and 10 bases at J, with 12 bases in the middle. Germline CDR1 reads ENHRY; CDR2 reads SYGVKD. The CDR3 contains 14 residues. CDR3 protein: CAISESEGSGKLFF. Here the CDR3 DNA reads TGTGCCATCAGTGAGTCGGAAGGGTCTGGAAAACTGTTTTTT.

V and J are TRBV18 and TRBJ1-5; 7 nucleotides line up with TRBD1. CDR3 length: 15 residues. The germline V gene encodes CDR1 KGHSH and CDR2 LQKENI. Trimming took 3 bases from V and 3 from J; bases not matched to a gene: 5. CDR3 amino acids: CASSPRQGDNQPQHF. For the CDR3, the DNA is TGTGCCAGCTCACCCCGACAGGGTGACAATCAGCCCCAGCATTTT. Combining the CDR3 with reference TRBV18 and TRBJ1-5 gives the whole variable domain NAGVMQNPRHLVRRRGQEARLRCSPMKGHSHVYWYRQLPEEGLKFMVYLQKENIIDESGMPKERFSAEFPKEGPSILRIQQVVRGDSAAYFCASSPRQGDNQPQHFGDGTRLSIL.

This clone was counted between two and nine times. The gene calls are TRBV15 and TRBJ1-4, with D perhaps TRBD1 (5 bases). The length of the CDR3 is 16 residues. The V gene lost 1 base and the J gene lost 2 bases, with 11 bases spanning the gap. Germline-derived CDR1 and CDR2 are LNHNV and YYDKDF (reference sequence). The CDR3 DNA reads TGTGCCACCAGCAGAGCCGGGGGGAGGACTAATGAAAAACTGTTTTTT. Translating gives CATSRAGGRTNEKLFF. Looking up the rest from reference TRBV15 and TRBJ1-4 gives the full variable domain: DAMVIQNPRYQVTQFGKPVTLSCSQTLNHNVMYWYQQKSSQAPKLLFHYYDKDFNNEADTPDNFQSRRPNTSFCFLDIRSPGLGDTAMYLCATSRAGGRTNEKLFFGSGTQLSVL.

V gene TRBV25-1 combines with J gene TRBJ2-5, with TRBD1 matching 7 bases. There are 14 residues in the CDR3. The germline V gene has CDR1 MGHDK and CDR2 SYGVNS. V was clipped by 4 bases and J by 5 bases; unmatched bases: 7. The CDR3 sequence is CASSASNRGETQYF. DNA for the CDR3: TGTGCCAGCAGTGCCTCAAACAGGGGTGAGACCCAGTACTTC.

This rearrangement joins TRBV5-5 to TRBJ1-1, with D perhaps TRBD1 (5 bases). With 2 bases removed from V and 8 bases from J, the gap between germline ends came to 13 bases. CDR1 is SGHKS, CDR2 YYEKEE, per germline (reference sequence). The CDR3 has 13 amino acids. CDR3 residues: CASSLQGAPEAFF. CDR3 sequence (DNA): TGTGCCAGCAGCTTACAAGGGGCGCCCGAAGCTTTCTTT.

V and J are TRBV3-1 (or the pseudogene TRBV3-2) and TRBJ1-2, with D possibly TRBD1 on 5 matching bases. V was trimmed by 1 base and J by 3 bases, leaving 15 bases between them. The CDR3 spans 16 residues. Germline CDR1 reads LGHDT; CDR2 reads YNNKEL (reference sequence). CDR3 sequence: CASSQVKKGAHYGYTF. CDR3 nucleotides: TGTGCCAGCAGCCAAGTTAAGAAAGGGGCCCACTATGGCTACACCTTC.

In its sample, this clone was seen once. V is TRBV7-2 and J is TRBJ2-7, with D maybe TRBD1 (6 bases). The V end lost 5 bases, the J end lost 7 bases, and 15 bases lay between the germline ends. The length of the CDR3 is 13 residues. Germline CDR1 is SGHTA and CDR2 is FQGNSA. DNA of the CDR3: TGTGCCAGCAGCGCAATACAGGGTAGGGAGCAGTACTTC. It translates to CASSAIQGREQYF.

The chain employs TRBV7-2 and TRBJ1-6; a weak D match, TRBD1 (6 bases). The CDR3 has 16 residues. Germline V gene sequence: CDR1 SGHTA, CDR2 FQGNSA. The V gene lost 1 base and the J gene lost 10 bases, with 17 bases spanning the gap. This CDR3 reads CASSLVGAGGGSPLHF. The CDR3 DNA sequence: TGTGCCAGCAGCTTAGTCGGCGCCGGTGGGGGCTCACCCCTCCACTTT. The full variable domain, its missing parts supplied by reference TRBV7-2 and TRBJ1-6, is GAGVSQSPSNKVTEKGKDVELRCDPISGHTALYWYRQSLGQGLEFLIYFQGNSAPDKSGLPSDRFSAERTGGSVSTLTIQRTQQEDSAVYLCASSLVGAGGGSPLHFGNGTRLTVT.

The CDR3 spells CASSHRGTFSPNYGYTF. CDR3 DNA: TGTGCCAGCAGTCACAGGGGGACTTTTTCCCCTAACTATGGCTACACCTTC. V gene TRBV14 combines with J gene TRBJ1-2; 8 bases fit TRBD1. The CDR3 covers 17 residues. Germline assignment: CDR1 SGHDN and CDR2 FVKESK. V lost 6 bases, J lost 0 bases, and 12 bases stayed unmatched.

The V and J genes are TRBV7-9 and TRBJ2-1; 7 nucleotides match TRBD2. V gave up 4 bases and J gave up 10 bases; unmatched junction bases: 7. The CDR3 runs 13 residues. CDR1 SEHNR and CDR2 FQNEAQ come from the germline V gene (reference sequence). The CDR3 spells CASSSGLVFEQFF. The CDR3 DNA is TGTGCCAGCAGCTCCGGACTAGTATTCGAGCAGTTCTTC.

V gene TRBV21-1 combines with J gene TRBJ2-1; the table assigns TRBD2, which was not confirmed against the DNA. TRBV21-1 is flagged as a pseudogene. This CDR3 has 19 amino acids. The CDR3 nucleotides read TGTGCCAGCAGCAAAGGGGGAGCGTGGCAGGCGGGGACTTACAATGAGCAGTTCTTC. Translated: CASSKGGAWQAGTYNEQFF.

The chain carries TRBV6-4 and TRBJ1-1; D is unresolved. The germline V gene encodes CDR1 MRHNA and CDR2 SNTAGT. Trimming cost V 2 bases and J 8 bases, with 12 bases left between them. The CDR3 is made up of 13 amino acids. CDR3 nucleotides: TGTGCCAGCAGTGACGGAAGTGGGTCCGAAGCTTTCTTT. It translates to CASSDGSGSEAFF.

The CDR3 spells CASSLGQGLGYTF. The CDR3 nucleotides read TGTGCCAGCAGCTTAGGACAGGGACTGGGGTACACCTTC. The chain carries TRBV7-9 and TRBJ1-2; 7 nucleotides align to TRBD1. The V gene's germline CDR1 is SEHNR and CDR2 FQNEAQ (reference sequence). The CDR3 covers 13 residues. Losses at the gene ends were 1 base for V and 11 bases for J; bases not matched to a gene: 7.

This chain links TRBV2 with TRBJ1-6; TRBD1 might be the D (6 bases). Germline CDR1 is SNHLY and CDR2 is FYNNEI. CDR3 length equals 14 residues. Between the trimmed V and J ends, which lost 5 bases and 14 bases, there was a span of 19 bases. CDR3 coding DNA: TGTGCCAGCAGTTGGACAGAAGCTAAGGCAACCCTCCACTTT. Residues: CASSWTEAKATLHF.

This chain uses TRBV10-3 with TRBJ1-1, with D possibly being TRBD1 (6 bases). CDR3 size: 15 residues. Germline V CDR1 and CDR2: ENHRY, SYGVKD. Between the trimmed V and J ends, which lost 4 bases and 1 base, there was a span of 13 bases. The DNA of the CDR3 is TGTGCCATCAGTGCCCCCGGACAGCCGAACACTGAAGCTTTCTTT. Translated, it gives CAISAPGQPNTEAFF.